The next 17 T cell receptor beta chains were all read from a single sample in a study of blood T cell repertoires in COVID-19. Assay: immunoSEQ multiplex PCR; the TCRdb copy retains only in-frame clones and omits some. The data hold 75,000 to 95,000 clones, with about 90% observed a single time. Sequencing was done on a sample of peripheral blood. Receptor source: a human donor in a cohort sampled during active COVID-19.

With respect to this clone: Its ends do not fully match the called genes, so a read error is possible. The CDR3 sequence: CASTYRGTTNYGYTF. CDR3 bases: TGTGCCAGCACTTACAGGGGTACGACTAACTATGGCTACACCTTC. The rearrangement links TRBV6-5 to TRBJ1-2; 7 bases agree with TRBD1. This CDR3 has 15 amino acids. Per germline, CDR1 MNHEY and CDR2 SVGAGI.

The chain links TRBV28 to TRBJ2-6; D uncertain. Germline-derived CDR1 and CDR2 are MDHEN and SYDVKM. The CDR3 loop spans 15 amino acids. V lost 2 bases, J lost 4 bases, and 9 bases lay in between. For the CDR3, the DNA is TGTGCCAGCAGTTTAGTAGGAGCCGGGGCCAACGTCCTGACTTTC. This codes for CASSLVGAGANVLTF.

The chain recombines TRBV7-8 with TRBJ2-1, with 11 bases lining up with TRBD2. The CDR3 totals 17 residues. Per the germline V gene, CDR1 is SGHVS and CDR2 is FQNEAQ. The V segment lost 1 base and the J segment 8 bases; nucleotides outside the gene matches: 10. The CDR3 loop reads CASSLVGLAGGGYEQFF. CDR3 DNA sequence: TGTGCCAGCAGCTTAGTAGGCCTAGCGGGAGGAGGGTATGAGCAGTTCTTC. Drawing the rest from reference TRBV7-8 and TRBJ2-1, the complete variable domain is GAGVSQSPRYKVAKRGQDVALRCDPISGHVSLFWYQQALGQGPEFLTYFQNEAQLDKSGLPSDRFFAERPEGSVSTLKIQRTQQEDSAVYLCASSLVGLAGGGYEQFFGPGTRLTVL.

The V gene is TRBV4-1, the J gene TRBJ2-7; D is undetermined. The V end lost 4 bases, the J end lost 0 bases, and 10 bases lay between the germline ends. CDR3 length: 14 residues. CDR1 is MGHRA, CDR2 YSYEKL, per germline. The CDR3 protein is CASSLLQVSYEQYF. CDR3 in DNA: TGCGCCAGCAGCCTTCTCCAGGTCTCCTACGAGCAGTACTTC.

The V gene is TRBV6-5, the J gene TRBJ2-5, with D perhaps matching TRBD2 (5 bases). The CDR3 is 15 residues long. V was pared by 6 bases and J by 0 bases, with 14 bases between. From germline, CDR1 is MNHEY and CDR2 SVGAGI. As DNA, the CDR3 is TGTGCCAGCAGCGCCCGGGGAGCAGACCAAGAGACCCAGTACTTC. Protein sequence: CASSARGADQETQYF.

In this sample, this clone turned up once. V and J are TRBV18 and TRBJ2-7; possibly TRBD2 for D (6 bases). The CDR3 runs 14 residues. CDR1 and CDR2 from the germline V gene are KGHSH and LQKENI. Trimming took off 3 bases at V and 3 bases at J, with 12 bases between the two ends. This CDR3 is CASSPRDSLYEQYF. The CDR3 DNA sequence: TGTGCCAGCTCACCGAGGGACTCCCTCTACGAGCAGTACTTC.

This clone was seen more than once but under ten times. The gene calls are TRBV5-8 and TRBJ2-1; D gene uncertain. The CDR3 has 13 amino acids. Trimming stripped 4 bases from V and 4 bases from J, with 9 bases between. Germline-derived CDR1 and CDR2 are SGHTS and YDEGEE. CDR3 in amino acids: CASSLTLYNEQFF. The CDR3 region has the DNA TGTGCCAGCAGCCTGACATTATACAATGAGCAGTTCTTC.

V and J are TRBV5-1 and TRBJ2-3, with a tentative D call TRBD1 (6 bases). V was trimmed by 4 bases and J by 1 base, leaving 13 bases between them. Germline lookup yields CDR1 SGHRS and CDR2 YFSETQ. The CDR3 totals 15 residues. This chain's CDR3 is CASSPTGVGTDTQYF. DNA for the CDR3: TGCGCCAGCAGCCCGACAGGAGTGGGCACAGATACGCAGTATTTT. Looking up the rest from reference TRBV5-1 and TRBJ2-3 gives the full variable domain: KAGVTQTPRYLIKTRGQQVTLSCSPISGHRSVSWYQQTPGQGLQFLFEYFSETQRNKGNFPGRFSGRQFSNSRSEMNVSTLELGDSALYLCASSPTGVGTDTQYFGPGTRLTVL.

This chain uses TRBV5-1 with TRBJ2-5; no definite D call. The CDR3 has 14 amino acids. The germline CDR1 and CDR2 sequences are SGHRS and YFSETQ. Trimming stripped 0 bases from V and 2 bases from J, with 8 bases between. CDR3 bases: TGCGCCAGCAGCTTGGGATACGAGCAAGAGACCCAGTACTTC. It translates to CASSLGYEQETQYF. The whole variable domain, filled in from reference TRBV5-1 and TRBJ2-5, reads KAGVTQTPRYLIKTRGQQVTLSCSPISGHRSVSWYQQTPGQGLQFLFEYFSETQRNKGNFPGRFSGRQFSNSRSEMNVSTLELGDSALYLCASSLGYEQETQYFGPGTRLLVL.

The rearrangement uses TRBV18 and TRBJ2-1; 11 nucleotides match TRBD2. After removal of 2 bases from V and 8 bases from J, the junction contained 8 bases not matched to a gene. Germline CDR1 KGHSH, CDR2 LQKENI. This CDR3 has 16 residues. In nucleotides, the CDR3 is TGTGCCAGCTCACCAATAACTAGCGGGAGTGGCGATGAGCAGTTCTTC. Translating it yields CASSPITSGSGDEQFF.

The chain links TRBV6-2 or TRBV6-3 to TRBJ2-3, with D possibly being TRBD1 (7 bases). CDR3 length: 16 residues. Germline V lookup: CDR1 MNHEY, CDR2 SVGEGT. V lost 3 bases to trimming and J lost 3 bases, with 16 bases between them. CDR3 DNA: TGTGCCAGCAGTTATCAGGGGGGAGTCTCGACAGATACGCAGTATTTT. Protein: CASSYQGGVSTDTQYF.

The chain combines TRBV28 with TRBJ2-7; 7 bases match TRBD1. CDR1 is MDHEN, CDR2 SYDVKM, per germline. The CDR3 loop spans 15 amino acids. The J segment lost 4 bases and the V segment lost 3 bases, leaving 9 bases of the junction unmatched. The CDR3 spells CASSLAGEGAYEQYF. CDR3 DNA sequence: TGTGCCAGCAGTTTGGCCGGCGAGGGGGCTTACGAGCAGTACTTC.

V gene TRBV19 combines with J gene TRBJ2-5; 8 nucleotides line up with TRBD2. Germline V gene lookup returns CDR1 LNHDA and CDR2 SQIVND (reference sequence). This CDR3 is built from 14 residues. The V and J ends lost 5 bases and 5 bases, in that order; junction bases with no gene match: 7. CDR3 coding DNA: TGTGCCAGTAGTTCCGGGACTAGAGGCGAGACCCAGTACTTC. Translation gives CASSSGTRGETQYF.

This clone was detected only once. This sequence joins TRBV4-2 and TRBJ2-3, with 11 bases that match TRBD2. The V gene's germline CDR1 is LGHNA and CDR2 YNFKEQ. Trimming removed 4 bases from V and 6 bases from J; junction bases left unmatched: 12. There are 17 residues in the CDR3. In DNA form, the CDR3 reads TGTGCCAGCAGCCGGACTAGCGGGCTCCCTCGGGTGGATACGCAGTATTTT. It specifies CASSRTSGLPRVDTQYF.

This chain links TRBV9 with TRBJ2-3, with 12 bases fitting TRBD2. The CDR3 is made up of 16 amino acids. V was clipped by 3 bases and J by 3 bases; unmatched bases: 5. Germline assignment: CDR1 SGDLS and CDR2 YYNGEE. The CDR3 nucleotides read TGTGCCAGCAGCGCCTGGCTAGCGGGAGGGACAGATACGCAGTATTTT. Protein product: CASSAWLAGGTDTQYF.

The rearrangement uses TRBV5-6 and TRBJ2-1; TRBD2 might be the D (5 bases). This CDR3 region has 16 residues. With 4 bases removed from V and 0 bases from J, the gap between germline ends came to 14 bases. Germline CDR1 SGHDT, CDR2 YYEEEE. CDR3 nucleotides: TGTGCCAGCAGCCCCCTGGGAGCCGACTCCTACAATGAGCAGTTCTTC. Protein product: CASSPLGADSYNEQFF.

The chain joins TRBV19 to TRBJ2-7; 14 nucleotides align to TRBD2. V shed 4 bases and J 2 bases; nucleotides not matched to a gene: 4. Germline V lookup: CDR1 LNHDA, CDR2 SQIVND (reference sequence). This CDR3 region has 16 residues. The CDR3 protein is CASSTEGLAGAYEQYF. CDR3 bases: TGTGCCAGTAGTACAGAGGGACTAGCGGGAGCCTACGAGCAGTACTTC.